These 20 T cell receptor beta chains originate from one sample sequenced in a study of T cells in Graves' hyperthyroidism and ophthalmopathy. RNA transcripts were the template for amplifying TCR beta CDR3 regions. The HTBI primer set served for first-round RT-PCR of the TCR CDR3. MiXCR was run by TCRdb on the multiplex PCR reads, yielding one entry per CDR3 protein. Of some 560,000 distinct CDR3 sequences listed, less than 20% were seen once; the top ten hold under 8%. The sample taken for sequencing was blood. The receptors shown here come from a woman aged 25 to 39 with Graves' hyperthyroidism.

This clonotype was seen a few times. The chain couples TRBV6-5 to TRBJ2-2; D is ambiguous. Trimming took 8 bases from V and 2 from J, leaving 9 bases between them. Germline lookup yields CDR1 MNHEY and CDR2 SVGAGI. The CDR3 spans 13 residues. The CDR3 region has the DNA TGTGCCAGCGAGACACCTAACACCGGGGAGCTGTTTTTT. The encoded protein is CASETPNTGELFF.

The chain joins TRBV11-2 to TRBJ2-3; tentative D call: TRBD2 (5 bases). The CDR3 loop spans 12 amino acids. The V gene's germline CDR1 is SGHAT and CDR2 FQNNGV. V lost 5 bases and J 11 bases, leaving 14 bases between the germline ends. Here the CDR3 reads CASSIDPGEQYF. The CDR3 DNA sequence: TGTGCCAGCAGCATCGATCCCGGGGAGCAGTATTTT.

This clonotype showed up many times. The chain has TRBV30 and TRBJ2-1; no clear D. V lost 0 bases and J 8 bases, leaving 5 bases between the germline ends. This CDR3 spans 11 amino acids. Germline lookup yields CDR1 GTSNPN and CDR2 SVGIG (reference sequence). CDR3 DNA sequence: TGTGCCTGGAGTGTACGCTATGAGCAGTTCTTC. This translates into CAWSVRYEQFF.

The sample holds many counts of this clonotype. This sequence joins TRBV12-3 or TRBV12-4 and TRBJ2-1, with D hard to call. Trimming took 1 base from V and 6 from J, leaving 7 bases between them. The CDR3 consists of 13 residues. This chain's CDR3 is CASSLEGRNEQFF. The CDR3 region has the DNA TGTGCCAGCAGTTTAGAGGGCCGCAATGAGCAGTTCTTC.

This clonotype came up many times. This chain links TRBV5-1 with TRBJ2-1; TRBD1 agrees at 9 bases. J gave up 9 bases and V 4 bases, and 8 bases lay outside the gene matches. CDR1 is SGHRS and CDR2 is YFSETQ in the germline V gene. CDR3 length equals 14 residues. CDR3 in DNA: TGCGCCAGCAGCCCAACAACAGGGGGCAGTGAGCAGTTCTTC. This codes for CASSPTTGGSEQFF. Filled out from reference TRBV5-1 and TRBJ2-1, the complete variable domain reads KAGVTQTPRYLIKTRGQQVTLSCSPISGHRSVSWYQQTPGQGLQFLFEYFSETQRNKGNFPGRFSGRQFSNSRSEMNVSTLELGDSALYLCASSPTTGGSEQFFGPGTRLTVL.

This clonotype was counted only a few times. The chain uses TRBV6-2 or TRBV6-3 and TRBJ1-2, with D perhaps TRBD1 (5 bases). This CDR3 spans 14 amino acids. V shed 0 bases and J shed 5 bases, with 10 bases lying between them. Germline CDR1 MNHEY, CDR2 SVGEGT. The chain's CDR3 is CASSYSMGVYGYTF. DNA for the CDR3: TGTGCCAGCAGTTACTCGATGGGGGTTTATGGCTACACCTTC.

The genes are TRBV27 and TRBJ1-2; 7 positions match TRBD1. With 3 bases clipped from V and 6 bases from J, the junction kept 10 bases outside the gene matches. The CDR3 is 15 amino acids. CDR1 and CDR2 (germline): MNHEY, SMNVEV (reference sequence). The CDR3 loop reads CASSLGQTGPDGYTF. The DNA for the CDR3 is TGTGCCAGCAGTTTGGGACAGACAGGGCCGGATGGCTACACCTTC.

This clonotype was detected a few times. CDR3 bases: TGTGCCAGTAGCGACACAGGCCCCAATCAGCCCCAGCATTTT. Protein sequence: CASSDTGPNQPQHF. The chain uses TRBV19 and TRBJ1-5; tentatively, D is TRBD1 (5 bases). The V gene's germline CDR1 is LNHDA and CDR2 SQIVND (reference sequence). Between the trimmed V and J ends, which lost 6 bases and 3 bases, there was a span of 12 bases. The CDR3 consists of 14 residues.

This clonotype was observed a handful of times. The V gene is TRBV10-2, the J gene TRBJ1-1; a weak D match, TRBD1 (6 bases). The CDR3 totals 12 residues. Germline V CDR1 and CDR2: WSHSY, SAAADI. V was shortened by 8 bases and J by 3 bases, with 10 bases between the two germline ends. The CDR3 region is CASWEGDTEAFF. In DNA form, the CDR3 reads TGCGCCAGCTGGGAGGGGGACACTGAAGCTTTCTTT.

This clonotype was found many times. This chain connects TRBV7-3 to TRBJ2-3; a weak D match, TRBD2 (5 bases). The CDR3 consists of 13 residues. Germline V gene lookup returns CDR1 SGHTA and CDR2 FQGTGA. The V gene lost 5 bases and the J gene lost 2 bases, with 8 bases spanning the gap. CDR3 loop: CASSTLATDTQYF. DNA of the CDR3: TGTGCCAGCAGCACCCTAGCCACAGATACGCAGTATTTT. Looking up the rest from reference TRBV7-3 and TRBJ2-3 gives the full variable domain: GAGVSQTPSNKVTEKGKYVELRCDPISGHTALYWYRQSLGQGPEFLIYFQGTGAADDSGLPNDRFFAVRPEGSVSTLKIQRTERGDSAVYLCASSTLATDTQYFGPGTRLTVL.

This clonotype was counted between two and nine times. The chain combines TRBV27 with TRBJ2-3; maybe TRBD1 (6 bases). Germline loops: CDR1 MNHEY, CDR2 SMNVEV (reference sequence). This CDR3 is built from 14 residues. Deletions cut 6 bases from V and 2 bases from J, with 12 bases between. CDR3 protein: CASRTPGVTDTQYF. The CDR3 bases are TGTGCCAGCAGAACCCCAGGGGTCACAGATACGCAGTATTTT.

V gene TRBV20-1 combines with J gene TRBJ2-7; TRBD1 agrees at 11 bases. V shed 5 bases, J shed 6 bases, and the junction held 9 bases outside the gene matches. This CDR3 has 14 residues. Germline V gene sequence: CDR1 DFQATT, CDR2 SNEGSKA (reference sequence). As DNA, the CDR3 is TGCAGTGCTGCCGGGACAGGGGGAGTGGGCGAGCAGTACTTC. Amino acid sequence: CSAAGTGGVGEQYF.

This clonotype was detected ten times or more. This rearrangement joins TRBV11-2 to TRBJ1-2, with 10 bases fitting TRBD1. V shed 2 bases and J 4 bases; nucleotides not matched to a gene: 10. The germline V gene has CDR1 SGHAT and CDR2 FQNNGV. This CDR3 is 17 amino acids long. CDR3 amino acids: CASSLSGGQGSSYGYTF. CDR3 bases: TGTGCCAGCAGCTTAAGTGGGGGACAGGGGTCCAGCTATGGCTACACCTTC.

This clonotype appeared many times. The V and J genes are TRBV11-2 and TRBJ2-2, with TRBD1 matching over 9 bases. This CDR3 comprises 15 residues. The V gene end was trimmed by 10 bases and the J gene end by 5 bases; junction bases not matched to a gene: 11. The germline V gene has CDR1 SGHAT and CDR2 FQNNGV. The DNA for the CDR3 is TGTGCCACCCGTCCTCGGACAGGGGAAACCGGGGAGCTGTTTTTT. Amino acid sequence: CATRPRTGETGELFF.

This clonotype was seen only a few times. The V call is TRBV2, the J call TRBJ1-5; D remains unclear. CDR3 size: 14 residues. CDR1 SNHLY and CDR2 FYNNEI come from the germline V gene. V was clipped by 5 bases and J by 6 bases, with 14 bases between them. The CDR3 region has the DNA TGTGCCAGCAGTTCTGAGGACGTTGGTCAGCCCCAGCATTTT. It encodes CASSSEDVGQPQHF.

This clonotype has at least ten counts. The chain is built from TRBV11-3 and TRBJ2-2; D remains ambiguous. With 2 bases removed from V and 5 bases from J, the gap between germline ends came to 15 bases. This CDR3 comprises 16 residues. Germline assignment: CDR1 SGHNT and CDR2 YENEEA. CDR3 sequence (DNA): TGTGCCAGCAGCTTAAGCAACGGTGGTGAGACCGGGGAGCTGTTTTTT. Residues: CASSLSNGGETGELFF.

Ten or more counts support this clonotype. The rearrangement joins TRBV30 to TRBJ2-7, with TRBD2 as a possible D gene (6 bases). The V gene lost 0 bases and the J gene lost 3 bases, with 15 bases spanning the gap. The CDR3 extends over 15 amino acids. Per the germline V gene, CDR1 is GTSNPN and CDR2 is SVGIG (reference sequence). This chain's CDR3 is CAWSVPLWRGYEQYF. As DNA, the CDR3 is TGTGCCTGGAGTGTACCACTCTGGCGGGGCTACGAGCAGTACTTC. Based on the CDR3 plus reference TRBV30 and TRBJ2-7, the full variable domain is SQTIHQWPATLVQPVGSPLSLECTVEGTSNPNLYWYRQAAGRGLQLLFYSVGIGQISSEVPQNLSASRPQDRQFILSSKKLLLSDSGFYLCAWSVPLWRGYEQYFGPGTRLTVT.

This clonotype appeared many times. The chain employs TRBV11-3 and TRBJ2-1, with 11 positions matching TRBD2. The CDR3 runs 16 residues. Germline V CDR1 and CDR2: SGHNT, YENEEA. The V segment lost 1 base and the J segment 10 bases; nucleotides outside the gene matches: 9. Written as DNA, the CDR3 is TGTGCCAGCAGCTTAGGAGGGACTAGCGGTCCCGCCGAGCAGTTCTTC. It encodes CASSLGGTSGPAEQFF.

Points on this clonotype: An end of the junction does not agree with germline; a read error may underlie this. This sequence joins TRBV11-2 and TRBJ2-1; 7 bases map to TRBD2. Germline V gene lookup returns CDR1 SGHAT and CDR2 FQNNGV. This CDR3 has 17 amino acids. The CDR3 region has the DNA TGTGCCAGCAGCTTAGAACCCGACGGGACTACCTACGATGAGCAGTTCTTC. Residues: CASSLEPDGTTYDEQFF. The variable domain in full, with the rest retrieved from reference TRBV11-2 and TRBJ2-1, is EAGVAQSPRYKIIEKRQSVAFWCNPISGHATLYWYQQILGQGPKLLIQFQNNGVVDDSQLPKDRFSAERLKGVDSTLKIQPAKLEDSAVYLCASSLEPDGTTYDEQFFGPGTRLTVL.

This clonotype was observed a few times. This CDR3 reads CASSLNLGDYEQYF. The CDR3 DNA reads TGTGCCAGCAGTTTAAATCTCGGGGACTACGAGCAGTACTTC. This chain joins TRBV27 and TRBJ2-7, with a tentative D call TRBD2 (5 bases). The length of the CDR3 is 14 residues. Trimming cost V 2 bases and J 3 bases, with 11 bases left between them. Germline V lookup: CDR1 MNHEY, CDR2 SMNVEV (reference sequence).